The rows below give T cell receptor beta chains drawn from one sample of a study of cytomegalovirus exposure and HLA in healthy donors. The repertoire was sequenced with immunoSEQ multiplex PCR; TCRdb's copy has only in-frame clones and lacks some. The sample holds about 110,000 clones, about 88% seen once. The source material was PBMCs. These receptors came from a woman between 18 and 29 years old in good health and CMV-seropositive. CDR3s include the opening cysteine and the closing phenylalanine or tryptophan. The D gene is left open where the match is weak. Rows may omit the clone size; those that give it use once, few, many or a size class.

V gene	J gene	clone size	D gene	CDR3 protein	CDR3 DNA
TRBV28	TRBJ2-4	.	.	CASSSPGAVAKNIQYF	TGTGCCAGCAGTTCTCCGGGAGCCGTAGCCAAAAACATTCAGTACTTC
TRBV19	TRBJ2-7	.	TRBD1	CASSTGTGSSYEQYF	TGTGCCAGTAGTACCGGGACAGGGAGCTCCTACGAGCAGTACTTC
TRBV9	TRBJ2-2	few	.	CASSVDLRNTGELFF	TGTGCCAGCAGCGTAGACCTCAGGAACACCGGGGAGCTGTTTTTT
TRBV19	TRBJ1-1	.	TRBD1	CASSRQGMGNTEAFF	TGTGCCAGTAGTCGACAGGGGATGGGGAACACTGAAGCTTTCTTT
TRBV6-6	TRBJ2-3	.	TRBD1	CASAVTRDRGRDTQYF	TGTGCCAGCGCTGTCACCCGGGACAGGGGGCGAGATACGCAGTATTTT
TRBV7-2	TRBJ2-3	.	.	CASSLAGGPRYADTQYF	TGTGCCAGCAGCTTAGCGGGGGGGCCTCGGTATGCAGATACGCAGTATTTT
TRBV6-1	TRBJ2-3	.	TRBD1	CASSGGGTGPWDTQYF	TGTGCCAGCAGTGGAGGCGGGACAGGGCCTTGGGATACGCAGTATTTT
TRBV11-3	TRBJ2-2	.	.	CASSSDSRELFF	TGTGCCAGCAGCTCCGACTCCCGGGAGCTGTTTTTT
TRBV9	TRBJ1-6	.	.	CASSLKIGGPYNSPLHF	TGTGCCAGCAGCCTAAAGATCGGGGGACCCTATAATTCACCCCTCCACTTT
TRBV2	TRBJ1-1	.	.	CASSEDSRTEAFF	TGTGCCAGCAGTGAAGACAGCCGAACTGAAGCTTTCTTT
TRBV6-1	TRBJ2-5	.	TRBD1	CASGRTGGETQYF	TGTGCCAGCGGCAGGACAGGAGGAGAGACCCAGTACTTC
TRBV7-9	TRBJ2-7	.	TRBD1	CASSPQGNPYEQYF	TGTGCCAGCAGCCCACAGGGGAATCCCTACGAGCAGTACTTC
TRBV20-1	TRBJ1-1	few	.	CSARDREAFF	TGCAGTGCTAGGGACAGAGAAGCTTTCTTT
TRBV19	TRBJ2-3	.	TRBD1	CASSPDRVDTQYF	TGTGCCAGTAGCCCGGACAGGGTTGATACGCAGTATTTT
TRBV5-6	TRBJ1-2	once	.	CASRAEPRGYGYTF	TGTGCCAGCAGGGCGGAGCCTCGGGGCTATGGCTACACCTTC
TRBV6-5	TRBJ2-5	.	.	CASSYDGGLVLETQYF	TGTGCCAGCAGTTATGATGGGGGCTTGGTCCTAGAGACCCAGTACTTC
TRBV7-2	TRBJ1-2	.	TRBD1	CASSLDRGGGYTF	TGTGCCAGCAGCTTAGACAGGGGAGGAGGCTACACCTTC
TRBV7-2	TRBJ2-5	.	TRBD2	CASSLGIAGAETQYF	TGTGCCAGCAGCTTAGGTATAGCGGGGGCAGAGACCCAGTACTTC
TRBV27	TRBJ2-2	.	TRBD1	CASSFVQGAAGTGELFF	TGTGCCAGCAGTTTCGTACAGGGGGCCGCCGGCACCGGGGAGCTGTTTTTT
TRBV25-1	TRBJ1-1	.	TRBD1	CASSARDRGDTEAFF	TGTGCCAGCAGTGCCCGGGACAGGGGCGACACTGAAGCTTTCTTT
TRBV2	TRBJ2-7	.	.	CASSGTLLQVGVHEQYF	TGTGCCAGCAGTGGAACCCTCCTTCAGGTGGGCGTACACGAGCAGTACTTC
TRBV2	TRBJ1-5	.	TRBD1	CASTGQGASQPQHF	TGTGCCAGCACCGGACAGGGGGCAAGTCAGCCCCAGCATTTT
TRBV4-3	TRBJ1-2	.	.	CASSQEQANYGYTF	TGCGCCAGCAGCCAAGAACAGGCTAACTATGGCTACACCTTC
TRBV4-3	TRBJ2-3	.	TRBD1	CASSQGDRGTDTQYF	TGCGCCAGCAGCCAAGGTGACAGGGGCACAGATACGCAGTATTTT
TRBV6-5	TRBJ1-2	.	.	CASSFTDSDHYGYTF	TGTGCCAGCAGTTTCACCGACAGTGATCACTATGGCTACACCTTC
TRBV28	TRBJ1-5	few	.	CASTILNQPQHF	TGTGCCAGCACTATTTTGAATCAGCCCCAGCATTTT
TRBV28	TRBJ2-7	.	.	CASSLDEVRNEQYF	TGTGCCAGCAGTTTAGATGAGGTTCGGAACGAGCAGTACTTC
TRBV7-9	TRBJ1-1	.	.	CASTSTFSEAFF	TGTGCCAGCACCTCGACATTCTCTGAAGCTTTCTTT
TRBV2	TRBJ2-6	.	TRBD1	CASSARGGRTSGANVLTF	TGTGCCAGCAGCGCCCGAGGGGGCAGAACCTCTGGGGCCAACGTCCTGACTTTC
TRBV9	TRBJ2-3	.	.	CASSVESLDTQYF	TGTGCCAGCAGCGTAGAATCCTTAGATACGCAGTATTTT
TRBV6-1	TRBJ1-5	.	TRBD1	CASSAGPTGGNQPQHF	TGTGCCAGCAGTGCGGGCCCTACAGGGGGCAATCAGCCCCAGCATTTT